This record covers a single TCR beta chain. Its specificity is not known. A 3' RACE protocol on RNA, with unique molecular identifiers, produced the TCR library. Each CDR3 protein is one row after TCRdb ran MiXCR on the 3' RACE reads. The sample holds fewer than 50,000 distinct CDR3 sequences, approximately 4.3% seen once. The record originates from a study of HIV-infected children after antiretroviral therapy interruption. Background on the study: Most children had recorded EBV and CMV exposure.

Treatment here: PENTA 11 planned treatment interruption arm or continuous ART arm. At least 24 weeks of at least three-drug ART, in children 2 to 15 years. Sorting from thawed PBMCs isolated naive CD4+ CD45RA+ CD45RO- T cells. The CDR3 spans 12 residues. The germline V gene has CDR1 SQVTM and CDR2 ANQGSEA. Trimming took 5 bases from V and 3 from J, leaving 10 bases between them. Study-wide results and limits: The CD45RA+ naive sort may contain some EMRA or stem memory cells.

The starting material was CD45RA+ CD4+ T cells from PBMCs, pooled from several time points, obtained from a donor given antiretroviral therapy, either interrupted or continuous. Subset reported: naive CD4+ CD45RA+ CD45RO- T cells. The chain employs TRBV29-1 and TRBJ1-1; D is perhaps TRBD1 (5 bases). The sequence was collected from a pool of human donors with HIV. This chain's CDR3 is CSVCDRYTEAFF. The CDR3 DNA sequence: TGCAGCGTTTGCGACAGATACACTGAAGCTTTCTTT.